Given below is one T cell receptor beta chain in context. The assay, immunoSEQ v3.0, was run at survey level. TCRdb's table, derived via immunoSEQ multiplex PCR, lists solely in-frame clones and lacks some. The sample includes 30,000 to 40,000 clones, around 80% of them seen just once. V lost 1 base, J lost 4 bases, and 18 bases stayed unmatched. Germline CDR1 and CDR2: SGHTA and FQGNSA. The CDR3 has 19 amino acids. These data belong to a study of long-term antiretroviral therapy in people with HIV. The receptor was derived from a man between 18 and 35 years old with HIV. The specimen comprised unsorted PBMCs, sampled 0.6 years after starting antiretroviral therapy. The chain recombines TRBV7-2 with TRBJ2-7; 8 bases match TRBD2. For the CDR3, the DNA is TGTGCCAGCAGCTTAGGGGCGACTAGGGTAGCGGGACTCTCTTACGAGCAGTACTTC. This codes for CASSLGATRVAGLSYEQYF.